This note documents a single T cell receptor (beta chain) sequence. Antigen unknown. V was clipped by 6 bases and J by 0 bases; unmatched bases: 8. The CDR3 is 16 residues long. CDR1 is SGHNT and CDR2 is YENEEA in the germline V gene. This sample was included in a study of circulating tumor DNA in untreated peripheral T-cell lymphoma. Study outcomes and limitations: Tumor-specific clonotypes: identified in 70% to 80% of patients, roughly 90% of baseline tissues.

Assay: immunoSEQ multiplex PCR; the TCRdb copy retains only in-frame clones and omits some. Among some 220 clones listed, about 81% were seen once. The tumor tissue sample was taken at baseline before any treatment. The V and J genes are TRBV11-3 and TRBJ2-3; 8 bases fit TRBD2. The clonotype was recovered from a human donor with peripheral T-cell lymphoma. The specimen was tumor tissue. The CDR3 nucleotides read TGTGCCAGCAGTCAGCCGCGGGGGGCTAGCACAGATACGCAGTATTTT. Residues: CASSQPRGASTDTQYF.